This T cell receptor beta chain stems from a study of T cells in localized non-small cell lung cancer (dated by TCRdb to between 2020 and 2021). Notes on the research overall: Comparing tumors with uninvolved tumor-adjacent lungs, the study looked at the T cell repertoires of hundreds of patients with early-stage NSCLC. All 250 or so NSCLC patients in the cohort were treatment-naive and had localized lung tumors that were resected. The mean age of the NSCLC patients was under 70 years, with roughly 120 men and nearly 110 women.

Turning to this clone: The antigen it binds to is not known. Base qualities are missing; no much larger clone stands one base away.

Spanning cysteine to phenylalanine, the CDR3 consists of 13 amino acids. The sequence is cut down to CDR3 DNA, 39 bases in frame from base 1. The V end loses 5 bases and the J end loses 2 bases, and a stretch of 9 bases separates them. CDR1 MDHEN and CDR2 SYDVKM are derived from the germline V gene. At diagnosis, peripheral blood, uninvolved tumor-adjacent lung and tumor were collected and were preserved as a mix of fresh-frozen and FFPE material. Blood samples were analyzed as peripheral blood mononuclear cells for TCR repertoire profiling. The immunoSEQ Assay was used to sequence TCR beta CDR3 regions from DNA. The study's processing was this. To compute T cell density, TCR beta template counts were normalized to usable DNA, which was estimated by amplifying housekeeping genes. Richness was estimated with the preseqR package, extrapolating to 400,000 templates for PBMC samples and 120,000 templates for tissue samples. Clonality was calculated as one minus Pielou's evenness. Tissue-enriched TCRs were identified through differential abundance testing performed on productive amino-acid clonotypes, with a minimum total count of 5 and an alpha of 0.1. The Jaccard Index and the Morisita Overlap Index were used to measure repertoire overlap between compartments. GLIPH grouped TCR beta CDR3s together with public tetramer-defined viral CDR3s, and a viral motif had to include at least three viral sequences and also show V-gene enrichment. TCRdb's version of the immuneACCESS table is confined to in-frame rearrangements and falls short of the full clone set. An unresolved V gene accounts for under half of the shortfall where checked; the remainder is of unknown origin. D and trimming were read from the DNA, whereas the V and J calls and clone size are those reported in that table. This sample is represented by approximately 22,000 clones; 75% to 90% of them were singletons. Jointly, the top ten make up approximately 24% of the sample.

Summary of the overall study and its limitations: Of the top 100 tumor clones, a median of about 53 were detected in paired uninvolved adjacent lung; 28 were also among that lung's top 100. Higher blood T cell density associated with longer overall survival, while higher adjacent-lung clonality associated with shorter survival. Because the study design was exploratory, TCR variables were selected using unadjusted p-values without false-discovery rate correction. Uninvolved tumor-adjacent lung showed the highest T cell clonality, higher than tumor, which suggests more focused antigenic responses in the adjacent lung. Because multi-region sequencing of the tumors was not done, intratumor heterogeneity could not be ruled out.

The rearrangement joined TRBV28 to TRBJ2-5; possibly the D gene is TRBD1, per 6 matching bases. The sequencing used PBMCs, collected before any cancer treatment. This TCR was recovered from a man between 35 and 75 years old with stage II squamous cell lung carcinoma. CDR3 loop: CASSGDRQETQYF. The sequenced DNA: TGTGCCAGCAGTGGAGACAGGCAAGAGACCCAGTACTTC. Where the CDR3 stops, the reference TRBV28 and TRBJ2-5 genes take over; the full variable domain is DVKVTQSSRYLVKRTGEKVFLECVQDMDHENMFWYRQDPGLGLRLIYFSYDVKMKEKGDIPEGYSVSREKKERFSLILESASTNQTSMYLCASSGDRQETQYFGPGTRLLVL.